The 29 T cell receptor beta chains below all came from one sample that was sequenced in a study of cytomegalovirus exposure and HLA in healthy donors (dated 2017 in TCRdb). Library creation used the immunoSEQ multiplex PCR assay. A mixture of 60 forward primers for TCR Vbeta segments and 13 reverse primers for TCR Jbeta segments was used in the multiplex PCR. Imported from immuneACCESS, the table was reduced by TCRdb to in-frame sequences with V and J called. These copies leave out some clones; in studies compared against another copy, an unresolved V gene accounts for under half, and the cause of the remainder is not known. In all, the sample holds some 110,000 clones, and around three quarters of those were seen once. The ten largest clones represent about 3% of the sample. Sequenced: PBMCs. Receptors were obtained from a woman aged 18-35 years in good health and CMV-seropositive.

This sequence joins TRBV7-9 and TRBJ2-5, with 7 bases fitting TRBD2. The CDR3 spans 15 residues. Germline V gene data show CDR1 as SEHNR and CDR2 as FQNEAQ (reference sequence). The J segment lost 1 base and the V segment lost 3 bases, leaving 5 bases of the junction unmatched. For the CDR3, the DNA is TGTGCCAGCAGCTTGGGCGGGGGTTTCCAAGAGACCCAGTACTTC. Protein sequence: CASSLGGGFQETQYF.

The chain couples TRBV5-4 to TRBJ2-5; 7 bases align to TRBD1. V shed 0 bases and J 5 bases; nucleotides not matched to a gene: 4. The V gene's germline CDR1 is SGHNT and CDR2 YYREEE (reference sequence). The CDR3 length is 14 residues. The chain's CDR3 is CASSLGDREETQYF. CDR3 nucleotide sequence: TGTGCCAGCAGCTTGGGTGACAGGGAGGAGACCCAGTACTTC. The full variable domain, rest sourced from reference TRBV5-4 and TRBJ2-5, is ETGVTQSPTHLIKTRGQQVTLRCSSQSGHNTVSWYQQALGQGPQFIFQYYREEENGRGNFPPRFSGLQFPNYSSELNVNALELDDSALYLCASSLGDREETQYFGPGTRLLVL.

The V call is TRBV5-1, the J call TRBJ2-7; 8 bases fit TRBD2. Trimming took 4 bases from V and 7 from J; bases not matched to a gene: 10. Germline V gene sequence: CDR1 SGHRS, CDR2 YFSETQ. The CDR3 length is 14 residues. The CDR3 DNA follows: TGCGCCAGCAGCCCGAGCCTAGCGGGCTGGGAGCAGTACTTC. Its protein product is CASSPSLAGWEQYF. Supplemented by reference TRBV5-1 and TRBJ2-7, the full variable domain reads KAGVTQTPRYLIKTRGQQVTLSCSPISGHRSVSWYQQTPGQGLQFLFEYFSETQRNKGNFPGRFSGRQFSNSRSEMNVSTLELGDSALYLCASSPSLAGWEQYFGPGTRLTVT.

V usage is TRBV19 and J usage is TRBJ2-1, with 13 nucleotides matching TRBD2. The germline V gene has CDR1 LNHDA and CDR2 SQIVND (reference sequence). The V gene end was trimmed by 2 bases and the J gene end by 9 bases; junction bases not matched to a gene: 7. CDR3 length: 16 amino acids. This chain's CDR3 is CASSIRTSGRRGEQFF. The DNA of the CDR3 is TGTGCCAGTAGTATACGGACTAGCGGGAGAAGAGGTGAGCAGTTCTTC.

The gene calls are TRBV5-1 and TRBJ2-3, with D maybe TRBD2 (5 bases). Deletions cut 4 bases from V and 2 bases from J, with 14 bases between. The CDR3 has 15 amino acids. Germline V gene sequence: CDR1 SGHRS, CDR2 YFSETQ. CDR3: CASSAEGPPTDTQYF. CDR3 nucleotides: TGCGCCAGCAGCGCCGAGGGCCCCCCCACAGATACGCAGTATTTT.

This chain links TRBV9 with TRBJ2-3; D might be TRBD2 (5 bases). Germline CDR1 reads SGDLS; CDR2 reads YYNGEE. The V end was cut by 0 bases, the J end by 0 bases, with 8 bases between. The CDR3 runs to 15 residues. The CDR3 is CASSVGGPSTDTQYF. CDR3 DNA: TGTGCCAGCAGCGTAGGAGGGCCTAGCACAGATACGCAGTATTTT.

This clone was found a few times. The chain joins TRBV27 to TRBJ2-7; D is perhaps TRBD1 (5 bases). Per the germline V gene, CDR1 is MNHEY and CDR2 is SMNVEV (reference sequence). The CDR3 has 15 residues. Trimming cost V 5 bases and J 2 bases, with 16 bases left between them. DNA of the CDR3: TGTGCCAGCAGTCCTCTCGGTGCAGGGCCCTACGAGCAGTACTTC. It is translated as CASSPLGAGPYEQYF.

The gene calls are TRBV6-6 and TRBJ2-7; D is perhaps TRBD2 (7 bases). CDR1 and CDR2 from the germline V gene are MNHNY and SVGAGI (reference sequence). The CDR3 is 13 amino acids. Between the trimmed V and J ends, which lost 10 bases and 1 base, there was a span of 14 bases. CDR3 coding DNA: TGTGCCACCCTTAGGGGGGGTTCCTACGAGCAGTACTTC. Amino acid sequence: CATLRGGSYEQYF.

V is TRBV5-6 and J is TRBJ1-1; D not resolved. Deletions cut 7 bases from V and 0 bases from J, with 7 bases between. CDR1 and CDR2 from the germline V gene are SGHDT and YYEEEE. The CDR3 spans 12 residues. CDR3 sequence reads: CASEVVNTEAFF. The CDR3 coding sequence is TGTGCCAGCGAGGTGGTGAACACTGAAGCTTTCTTT. Based on the CDR3 plus reference TRBV5-6 and TRBJ1-1, the full variable domain is DAGVTQSPTHLIKTRGQQVTLRCSPKSGHDTVSWYQQALGQGPQFIFQYYEEEERQRGNFPDRFSGHQFPNYSSELNVNALLLGDSALYLCASEVVNTEAFFGQGTRLTVV.

The V and J genes are TRBV6-1 and TRBJ1-1, with a possible D match to TRBD1 (5 bases). The CDR3 loop spans 13 amino acids. The V end was cut by 8 bases, the J end by 1 base, with 11 bases between. Germline V gene sequence: CDR1 MNHNS, CDR2 SASEGT. CDR3 DNA: TGTGCCAGCCTGCGGGGGGAGAACACTGAAGCTTTCTTT. Its translation: CASLRGENTEAFF.

This clone has just a few counts. Other DNA sequences in this sample translate to the same CDR3. The V gene is TRBV2, the J gene TRBJ1-1; 7 nucleotides agree with TRBD1. The trim removed 5 bases at V and 1 base at J, leaving 4 bases unmatched. The CDR3 is 14 residues long. Germline CDR1 and CDR2: SNHLY and FYNNEI. CDR3 DNA: TGTGCCAGCAGTCCCCGGACAGGGAACACTGAAGCTTTCTTT. Amino acid sequence: CASSPRTGNTEAFF. Supplemented by reference TRBV2 and TRBJ1-1, the full variable domain reads EPEVTQTPSHQVTQMGQEVILRCVPISNHLYFYWYRQILGQKVEFLVSFYNNEISEKSEIFDDQFSVERPDGSNFTLKIRSTKLEDSAMYFCASSPRTGNTEAFFGQGTRLTVV.

The chain uses TRBV6-1 and TRBJ1-2; D is ambiguous. Deletions cut 2 bases from V and 7 bases from J, with 11 bases between. Germline CDR1 reads MNHNS; CDR2 reads SASEGT. This CDR3 spans 13 amino acids. The CDR3 sequence: CASSESGSLGYTF. The DNA of the CDR3 is TGTGCCAGCAGTGAAAGCGGAAGCCTTGGCTACACCTTC.

The chain recombines TRBV19 with TRBJ2-1; 13 bases are a match to TRBD2. The CDR3 is 16 amino acids. Germline CDR1 reads LNHDA; CDR2 reads SQIVND (reference sequence). J was trimmed by 6 bases and V by 6 bases; bases with no gene match: 8. The CDR3 region is CASSSKWTSGSNEQFF. The CDR3 DNA sequence: TGTGCCAGTAGCTCCAAATGGACTAGCGGGAGCAATGAGCAGTTCTTC.

This CDR3 reads CASSKTGETYEQYF. CDR3 in DNA: TGTGCCAGCAGTAAGACAGGGGAGACCTACGAGCAGTACTTC. The chain has TRBV6-5 and TRBJ2-7; 8 nucleotides agree with TRBD1. The junction had 5 bases not matched to a gene; V was cut back by 5 bases and J by 2 bases. Germline V gene sequence: CDR1 MNHEY, CDR2 SVGAGI. This CDR3 is 14 amino acids long.

The chain carries TRBV30 and TRBJ2-7, with D possibly matching TRBD1 (6 bases). Germline CDR1 is GTSNPN and CDR2 is SVGIG (reference sequence). Trimming took off 5 bases at V and 5 bases at J, with 16 bases between the two ends. The CDR3 runs 13 residues. The CDR3 region has the DNA TGTGCCTGGGGGGGCAGGGGAATAAACGAGCAGTACTTC. Translated: CAWGGRGINEQYF.

Remarks on this clone: Germline and junction disagree at one end, which may indicate a read error. This chain joins TRBV11-1 and TRBJ2-1; the D gene is possibly TRBD2 (5 bases). The CDR3 length is 13 residues. From germline, CDR1 is SGHAT and CDR2 FQDESV (reference sequence). CDR3 DNA: TGTGCCGGCAGCCCGACCGGGGTGAGGGAGCAGTTCTTC. This sequence encodes CAGSPTGVREQFF.

CDR3 sequence: CASSLWGDPYNEQFF. For the CDR3, the DNA is TGTGCCAGCAGCTTATGGGGGGATCCCTACAATGAGCAGTTCTTC. This rearrangement joins TRBV11-2 to TRBJ2-1; TRBD2 might be the D (6 bases). Per germline, CDR1 SGHAT and CDR2 FQNNGV. V was clipped by 2 bases and J by 2 bases, with 10 bases between them. The CDR3 loop spans 15 amino acids. Variable domain in full (rest from reference TRBV11-2 and TRBJ2-1): EAGVAQSPRYKIIEKRQSVAFWCNPISGHATLYWYQQILGQGPKLLIQFQNNGVVDDSQLPKDRFSAERLKGVDSTLKIQPAKLEDSAVYLCASSLWGDPYNEQFFGPGTRLTVL.

V gene TRBV7-9 combines with J gene TRBJ1-2; 7 positions match TRBD1. Germline assignment: CDR1 SEHNR and CDR2 FQNEAQ (reference sequence). Trimming at V came to 1 base and at J to 5 bases, leaving 10 bases not matched to a gene. The CDR3 has 16 residues. Here the CDR3 DNA reads TGTGCCAGCAGCTTAGTTGGAGGGGGCGATAAGTATGGCTACACCTTC. This translates into CASSLVGGGDKYGYTF.

This clone showed up just once. V usage is TRBV6-1 and J usage is TRBJ1-5; no clear D gene. Germline V CDR1 and CDR2: MNHNS, SASEGT. CDR3 size: 15 residues. V was cut by 4 bases and J by 2 bases, with 12 bases left in between. In DNA form, the CDR3 reads TGTGCCAGCAGTGGCCTAAACCGGGGCAATCAGCCCCAGCATTTT. It codes for CASSGLNRGNQPQHF.

The DNA of the CDR3 is TGTGCCAGCAGAACTAGCGGGCGGGCAGATACGCAGTATTTT. Translated: CASRTSGRADTQYF. The J gene is TRBJ2-3, the V gene TRBV7-9, with 9 nucleotides matching TRBD2. V shed 6 bases and J 4 bases; nucleotides not matched to a gene: 5. Germline CDR1 reads SEHNR; CDR2 reads FQNEAQ (reference sequence). This CDR3 is 14 amino acids long.

The V gene is TRBV18, the J gene TRBJ1-5, with 9 bases fitting TRBD1. Per germline, CDR1 KGHSH and CDR2 LQKENI. The CDR3 sequence is 15 residues long. Unmatched junction bases numbered 4, after V lost 3 bases and J lost 4 bases. CDR3 sequence: CASSPQGQGNQPQHF. The CDR3 region has the DNA TGTGCCAGCTCACCTCAAGGACAGGGGAATCAGCCCCAGCATTTT.

The chain couples TRBV4-2 to TRBJ2-1, with a tentative D call TRBD2 (5 bases). From germline, CDR1 is LGHNA and CDR2 YNFKEQ. The CDR3 is 14 residues long. The V end was cut by 3 bases, the J end by 7 bases, with 13 bases between. The DNA for the CDR3 is TGTGCCAGCAGCCAGGAGTCCGGGGTTAATGAGCAGTTCTTC. Encoded protein: CASSQESGVNEQFF.

This clone was seen once. The V gene is TRBV5-4, the J gene TRBJ1-1; 7 nucleotides match TRBD1. Unmatched junction bases numbered 10, after V lost 4 bases and J lost 4 bases. This CDR3 has 15 amino acids. Looked up from germline, CDR1 is SGHNT and CDR2 is YYREEE (reference sequence). CDR3 protein: CASSPATGVGTEAFF. CDR3 sequence (DNA): TGTGCCAGCAGCCCGGCCACAGGGGTTGGCACTGAAGCTTTCTTT.

The chain carries TRBV9 and TRBJ2-7; D perhaps matches TRBD2 (5 bases). The CDR3 length is 16 residues. Looked up from germline, CDR1 is SGDLS and CDR2 is YYNGEE. Trimming shortened V by 3 bases and J by 0 bases, and 16 bases separated the two germline ends. CDR3 nucleotides: TGTGCCAGCAGCGGACCCCCCGGAGGCGACTCCTACGAGCAGTACTTC. It codes for CASSGPPGGDSYEQYF.

This clone appeared a few times. This chain links TRBV5-4 with TRBJ2-7; TRBD1 agrees at 8 bases. Looked up from germline, CDR1 is SGHNT and CDR2 is YYREEE (reference sequence). After removal of 5 bases from V and 5 bases from J, the junction contained 6 bases not matched to a gene. CDR3 size: 13 residues. CDR3 region: CASRTGVKNEQYF. CDR3 coding DNA: TGTGCCAGCAGGACAGGGGTAAAGAACGAGCAGTACTTC.

This chain connects TRBV5-6 to TRBJ1-2, with TRBD1 matching over 8 bases. Germline trimming cut 3 bases from V and 0 bases from J; bases unmatched to any gene: 7. Germline V gene lookup returns CDR1 SGHDT and CDR2 YYEEEE. This CDR3 is built from 16 residues. Here the CDR3 reads CASSYGATGANYGYTF. For the CDR3, the DNA is TGTGCCAGCAGCTACGGGGCGACAGGGGCTAACTATGGCTACACCTTC.

The chain combines TRBV9 with TRBJ2-5, with D perhaps matching TRBD2 (5 bases). CDR1 SGDLS and CDR2 YYNGEE come from the germline V gene. This CDR3 is 13 amino acids long. The V end was cut by 2 bases, the J end by 6 bases, with 11 bases between. The CDR3 here is CASSVGLAKTQYF. The CDR3 DNA is TGTGCCAGCAGCGTTGGACTTGCCAAGACCCAGTACTTC.

The chain links TRBV6-1 to TRBJ1-5; no clear D gene. CDR3 length: 16 amino acids. Germline V gives CDR1 MNHNS, CDR2 SASEGT. With 0 bases removed from V and 0 bases from J, the gap between germline ends came to 9 bases. The CDR3 DNA follows: TGTGCCAGCAGTGAAGCGACGGGAGATAGCAATCAGCCCCAGCATTTT. Translating gives CASSEATGDSNQPQHF.

This clone was recorded once. The chain uses TRBV2 and TRBJ2-7, with TRBD1 identical over 11 bases. J gave up 3 bases and V 7 bases, and 8 bases lay outside the gene matches. The CDR3 is 15 residues long. Looked up from germline, CDR1 is SNHLY and CDR2 is FYNNEI. The CDR3 coding sequence is TGTGCCAGCACCGACCCGGGGACAGGGGGCTACGAGCAGTACTTC. It yields the protein CASTDPGTGGYEQYF.